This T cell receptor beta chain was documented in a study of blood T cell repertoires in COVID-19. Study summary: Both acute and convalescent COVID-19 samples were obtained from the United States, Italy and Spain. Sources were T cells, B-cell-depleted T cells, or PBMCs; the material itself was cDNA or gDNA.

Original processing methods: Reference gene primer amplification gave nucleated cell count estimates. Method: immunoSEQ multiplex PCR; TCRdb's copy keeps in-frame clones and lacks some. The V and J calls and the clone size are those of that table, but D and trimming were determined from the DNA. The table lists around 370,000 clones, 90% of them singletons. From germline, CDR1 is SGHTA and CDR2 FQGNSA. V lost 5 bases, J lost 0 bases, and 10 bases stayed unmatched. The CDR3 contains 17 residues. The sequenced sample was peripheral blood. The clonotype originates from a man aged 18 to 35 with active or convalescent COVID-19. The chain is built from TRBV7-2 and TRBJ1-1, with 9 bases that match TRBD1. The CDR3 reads CASSGPTGGAMNTEAFF. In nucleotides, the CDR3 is TGTGCCAGCAGCGGACCTACAGGGGGCGCAATGAACACTGAAGCTTTCTTT.